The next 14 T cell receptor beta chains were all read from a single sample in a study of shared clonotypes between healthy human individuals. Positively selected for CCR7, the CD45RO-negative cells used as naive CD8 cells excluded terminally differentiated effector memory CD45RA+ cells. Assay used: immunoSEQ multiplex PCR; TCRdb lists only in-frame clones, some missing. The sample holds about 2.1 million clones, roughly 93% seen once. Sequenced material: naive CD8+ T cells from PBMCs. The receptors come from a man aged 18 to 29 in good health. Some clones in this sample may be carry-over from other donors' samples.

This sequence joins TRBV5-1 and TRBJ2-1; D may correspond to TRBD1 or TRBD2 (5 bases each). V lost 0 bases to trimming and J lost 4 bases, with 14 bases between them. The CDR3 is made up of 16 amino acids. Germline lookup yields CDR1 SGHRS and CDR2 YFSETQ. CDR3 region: CASSLVEGTWYNEQFF. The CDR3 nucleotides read TGCGCCAGCAGCTTGGTAGAGGGGACCTGGTACAATGAGCAGTTCTTC.

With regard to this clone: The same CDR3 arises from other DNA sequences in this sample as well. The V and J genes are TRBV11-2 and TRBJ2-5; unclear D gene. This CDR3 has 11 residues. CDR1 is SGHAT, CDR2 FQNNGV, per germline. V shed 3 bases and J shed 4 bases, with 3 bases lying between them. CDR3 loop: CASSFGETQYF. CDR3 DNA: TGTGCCAGCAGCTTTGGAGAGACCCAGTACTTC.

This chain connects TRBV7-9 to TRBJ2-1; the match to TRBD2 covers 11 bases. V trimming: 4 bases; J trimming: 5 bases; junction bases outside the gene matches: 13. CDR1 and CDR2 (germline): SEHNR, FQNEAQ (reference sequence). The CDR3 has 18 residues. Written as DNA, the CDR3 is TGTGCCAGCAGCTCCATTCTAGCGGGAGGCCTCCTTAACAATGAGCAGTTCTTC. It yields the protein CASSSILAGGLLNNEQFF.

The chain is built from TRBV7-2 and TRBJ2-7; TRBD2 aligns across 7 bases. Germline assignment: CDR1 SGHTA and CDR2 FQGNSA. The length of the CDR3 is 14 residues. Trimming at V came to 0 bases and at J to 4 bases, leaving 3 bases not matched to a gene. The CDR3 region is CASSLAGGKYEQYF. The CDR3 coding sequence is TGTGCCAGCAGCTTAGCGGGGGGGAAATACGAGCAGTACTTC.

The CDR3 DNA sequence: TGTGCCAGCAGCTTCCTAGCGGGAGCGTGGGATGAGCAGTTCTTC. This encodes CASSFLAGAWDEQFF. V and J are TRBV7-9 and TRBJ2-1; 10 bases are shared with TRBD2. Trimming took 3 bases from V and 8 from J; bases not matched to a gene: 7. Germline CDR1 is SEHNR and CDR2 is FQNEAQ (reference sequence). This CDR3 has 15 residues.

CDR3 in DNA: TGTGCCAGCAGCCCTAGTCGGGGGGGGTACATTGAAGCTTTCTTT. Protein: CASSPSRGGYIEAFF. V usage is TRBV11-2 and J usage is TRBJ1-1, with D tentatively TRBD1 (5 bases). Germline V gene sequence: CDR1 SGHAT, CDR2 FQNNGV. Trimming left V 5 bases short and J 7 bases short, with 20 bases between. The CDR3 runs to 15 residues.

The DNA of the CDR3 is TGCGCCAGCAGCCAAGAGATGGGAACCGGGACCGGGGAGCTGTTTTTT. It specifies CASSQEMGTGTGELFF. The chain uses TRBV4-3 and TRBJ2-2; the D is unclear. The CDR3 covers 16 residues. The ends were cut back, 0 bases at V and 5 bases at J, with 13 bases in the middle. The germline gives CDR1 LGHNA, CDR2 YSLEER.

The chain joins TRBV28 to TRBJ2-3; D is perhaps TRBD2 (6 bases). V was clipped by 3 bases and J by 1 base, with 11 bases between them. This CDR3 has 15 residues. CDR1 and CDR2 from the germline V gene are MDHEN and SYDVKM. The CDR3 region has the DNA TGTGCCAGCAGTTTGATGTCTAGCGGCACAGATACGCAGTATTTT. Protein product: CASSLMSSGTDTQYF.

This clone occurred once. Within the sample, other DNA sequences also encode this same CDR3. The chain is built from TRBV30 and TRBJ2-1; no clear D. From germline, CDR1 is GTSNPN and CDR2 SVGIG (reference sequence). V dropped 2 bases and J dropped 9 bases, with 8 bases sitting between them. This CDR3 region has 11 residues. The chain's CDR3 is CAWSTGGEQFF. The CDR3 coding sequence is TGTGCCTGGAGTACGGGTGGTGAGCAGTTCTTC. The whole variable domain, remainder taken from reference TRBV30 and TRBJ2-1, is SQTIHQWPATLVQPVGSPLSLECTVEGTSNPNLYWYRQAAGRGLQLLFYSVGIGQISSEVPQNLSASRPQDRQFILSSKKLLLSDSGFYLCAWSTGGEQFFGPGTRLTVL.

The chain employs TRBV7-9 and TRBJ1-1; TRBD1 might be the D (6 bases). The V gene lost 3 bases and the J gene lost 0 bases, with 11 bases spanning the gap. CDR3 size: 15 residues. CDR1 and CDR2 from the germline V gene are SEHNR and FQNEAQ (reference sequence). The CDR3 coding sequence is TGTGCCAGCAGCTTTTTGGGGGGGCTGAACACTGAAGCTTTCTTT. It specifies CASSFLGGLNTEAFF. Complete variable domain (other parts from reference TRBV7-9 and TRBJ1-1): DTGVSQNPRHKITKRGQNVTFRCDPISEHNRLYWYRQTLGQGPEFLTYFQNEAQLEKSRLLSDRFSAERPKGSFSTLEIQRTEQGDSAMYLCASSFLGGLNTEAFFGQGTRLTVV.

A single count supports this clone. The CDR3 sequence is CASSPNRGSNYGYTF. The CDR3 DNA is TGTGCCAGCAGCCCAAACAGGGGGTCCAACTATGGCTACACCTTC. This chain links TRBV14 with TRBJ1-2; 8 positions match TRBD1. V gave up 4 bases and J gave up 2 bases; unmatched junction bases: 6. CDR1 and CDR2 from the germline V gene are SGHDN and FVKESK. The length of the CDR3 is 15 residues.

The DNA for the CDR3 is TGTGCCAGCTCCCCCGGCGCAACTAATGAAAAACTGTTTTTT. The encoded protein is CASSPGATNEKLFF. The chain couples TRBV4-2 to TRBJ1-4, with D unclear. The CDR3 totals 14 residues. Germline assignment: CDR1 LGHNA and CDR2 YNFKEQ. Trimming removed 8 bases at V and 0 bases at J, with 10 bases between.

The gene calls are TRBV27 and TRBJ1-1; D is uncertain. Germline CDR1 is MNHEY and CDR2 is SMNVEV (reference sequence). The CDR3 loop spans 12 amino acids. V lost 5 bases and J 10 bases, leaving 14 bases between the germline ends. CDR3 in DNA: TGTGCCAGCAGTGGCTTTTTGGGTAGAGCTTTCTTT. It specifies CASSGFLGRAFF.

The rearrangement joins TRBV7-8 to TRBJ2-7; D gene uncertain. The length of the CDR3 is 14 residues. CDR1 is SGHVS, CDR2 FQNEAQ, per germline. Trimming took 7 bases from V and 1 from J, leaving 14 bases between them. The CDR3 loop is CASNLPGYSYEQYF. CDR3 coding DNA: TGTGCCAGCAACCTCCCTGGATATTCCTACGAGCAGTACTTC.